This T cell receptor beta chain was documented in a study of blood T cell repertoires in COVID-19. On the study more broadly: Samples representing acute and convalescent COVID-19 were sourced from the United States, Italy and Spain.

Participants were aged roughly 18 to 90 years from roughly 25 US areas. A COVID-19 case was met by exposed participants within 2 weeks before study entry. Assay used: immunoSEQ multiplex PCR; TCRdb lists only in-frame clones, some missing. Of approximately 340,000 clones in the sample, roughly nine tenths are singletons; the top ten hold 0.7% to 0.95%. There are 16 residues in the CDR3. From germline, CDR1 is SGHTA and CDR2 FQGNSA. V lost 3 bases to trimming and J lost 0 bases; unmatched junction nucleotides: 3. The chain is built from TRBV7-2 and TRBJ2-3, with 10 bases that match TRBD2. The source of this sequence is a woman between 40 and 50 years old who had been exposed to COVID-19. Sequenced sample: PBMCs or T cells enriched from blood (not recorded which). The DNA of the CDR3 is TGTGCCAGCAGCTTTAGCGGGAGGTCTAGCACAGATACGCAGTATTTT. Protein: CASSFSGRSSTDTQYF.